This T cell receptor (beta chain) came from a study of early T cells in non-severe SARS-CoV-2 infection. Study background: Sequencing of bulk RNA from unsorted whole blood was done, without chain pairing. Study-wide findings and caveats: Matching with VDJdb favored anti-spike CD8 responses (missing private and CD4 specificities).

CDR3 length equals 15 residues. J lost 6 bases, V lost 6 bases, and 6 bases had no gene match. Germline V lookup: CDR1 SGHTA, CDR2 FQGTGA. As part of library construction, unique molecular identifiers were attached to individual cDNA molecules. One entry per CDR3 protein results from TCRdb running MiXCR on the 5' RACE reads. The table records roughly 76,000 distinct CDR3 sequences, approximately 12% of them present only once. Concerning this clonotype: As yet, its antigen is unknown.

The gene calls are TRBV7-3 and TRBJ2-1, with 12 bases matching TRBD1. This clonotype originated in an adult who was a healthcare worker with PCR-confirmed SARS-CoV-2 infection or an uninfected control (not recorded which). Sequencing was performed on whole blood. The DNA for the CDR3 is TGTGCCAGCAGTCGTGGGACAGGGGGCGGCAATGAGCAGTTCTTC. Translated, it gives CASSRGTGGGNEQFF.